The clone carrying this T cell receptor (beta chain) was observed at least ten times. The time point: sample taken at primary tumor resection. Whole RNA, isolated from tumor, nontumor lung or frozen PBMC, was sequenced without prior sorting. This CDR3 is 14 amino acids long. Trimming pared 4 bases from V and 8 bases from J, leaving 13 bases between. CDR1 is SGHRS and CDR2 is YFSETQ in the germline V gene. Each CDR3 protein gets one entry after TCRdb re-called the 5' RACE reads with MiXCR. The data show roughly 39,000 distinct CDR3 sequences, under 7.5% seen once. This sample was included in a study of spatial heterogeneity in lung cancer. Background on the study: Consistent detection of more beta-chain than alpha-chain sequences was observed.

The sequenced sample was PBMCs, obtained at surgery. The receptor's source is a female donor with early-stage non-small cell lung cancer. This chain uses TRBV5-1 with TRBJ2-6; D possibly matches TRBD1 or TRBD2 (5 bases each). For the CDR3, the DNA is TGCGCCAGCAGCACCCAGGGAGCGTCCAACGTCCTGACTTTC. This encodes CASSTQGASNVLTF.